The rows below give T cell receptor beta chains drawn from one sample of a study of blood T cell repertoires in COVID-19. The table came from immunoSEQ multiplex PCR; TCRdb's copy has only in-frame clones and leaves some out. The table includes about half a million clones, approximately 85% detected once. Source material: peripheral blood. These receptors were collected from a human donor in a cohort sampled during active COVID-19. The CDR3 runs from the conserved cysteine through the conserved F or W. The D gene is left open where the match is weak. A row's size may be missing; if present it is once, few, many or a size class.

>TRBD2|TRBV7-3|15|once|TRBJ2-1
TGTGCCAGCAGTCCCCGACTAGCGGGAGCGAATGAGCAGTTCTTC
CASSPRLAGANEQFF
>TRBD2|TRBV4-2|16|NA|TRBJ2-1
TGTGCCAGCAGCCAAGATTGGACTAGGGGTGCCAATGAGCAGTTCTTC
CASSQDWTRGANEQFF
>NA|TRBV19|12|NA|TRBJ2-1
TGTGCCAGTAGCACACTAGCATGGGAGCAGTTCTTC
CASSTLAWEQFF
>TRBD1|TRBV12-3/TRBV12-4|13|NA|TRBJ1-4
TGTGCCAGCAGCCCCGGACAGGGTGAAAAACTGTTTTTT
CASSPGQGEKLFF
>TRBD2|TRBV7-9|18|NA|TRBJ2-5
TGTGCCAGCAGCGCCAAGGCAGGACTAGCGGGAGACTGGGAGACCCAGTACTTC
CASSAKAGLAGDWETQYF
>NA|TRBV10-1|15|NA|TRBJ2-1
TGCGCCAGCACCACCCGGGAGTACGGCTACAATGAGCAGTTCTTC
CASTTREYGYNEQFF
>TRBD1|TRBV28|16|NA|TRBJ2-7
TGTGCCAGCAGTTTTAGGTTCGGGGACAGCTTATACGAGCAGTACTTC
CASSFRFGDSLYEQYF
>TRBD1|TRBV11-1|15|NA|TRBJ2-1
TGTGCCAGCAGCTTAGAGGGACAGGTATCCGATGAGCAGTTCTTC
CASSLEGQVSDEQFF
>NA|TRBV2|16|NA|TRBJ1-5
TGTGCCAGCAGTTCCCCAGTTACAGTTAGCAATCAGCCCCAGCATTTT
CASSSPVTVSNQPQHF
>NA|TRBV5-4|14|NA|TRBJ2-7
TGTGCCAGCAGCTTGTCCCTAAGGACTTACGAGCAGTACTTC
CASSLSLRTYEQYF
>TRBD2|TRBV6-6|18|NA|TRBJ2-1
TGTGCCAGCAGTCGGGCTAGCGGGAGTCGAATCGGTGTGGATGAGCAGTTCTTC
CASSRASGSRIGVDEQFF
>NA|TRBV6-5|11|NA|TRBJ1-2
TGTGCCAGCAGGCGGGACGGAGGTTACACCTTC
CASRRDGGYTF
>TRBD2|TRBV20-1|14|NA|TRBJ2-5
TGCAGTGCTAGTCGGGGGGGCAGCCAAGAGACCCAGTACTTC
CSASRGGSQETQYF
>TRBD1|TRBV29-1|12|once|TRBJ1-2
TGCAGCACCGGGGACAGGGGTTTAGGCTACACCTTC
CSTGDRGLGYTF
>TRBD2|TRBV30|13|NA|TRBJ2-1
TGTGCCGGGGCGGGGGTCTCCTACAATGAGCAGTTCTTC
CAGAGVSYNEQFF
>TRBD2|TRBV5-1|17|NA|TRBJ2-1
TGCGCCAGCAGCTTGATTACGGGAGGGCCTAGGACGTCTGAGCAGTTCTTC
CASSLITGGPRTSEQFF
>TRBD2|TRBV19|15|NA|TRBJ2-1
TGTGCCAGTAGTTCGACTAGCGGGGGTTACAATGAGCAGTTCTTC
CASSSTSGGYNEQFF
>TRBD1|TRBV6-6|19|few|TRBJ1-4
TGTGCCAGCAGTCAAAGGGCTATAGGGGGCGGAGCAACTAATGAAAAACTGTTTTTT
CASSQRAIGGGATNEKLFF
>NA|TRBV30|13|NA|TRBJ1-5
TGTGCCTGGAGTGTACAAAATTCTCAGCCCCAGCATTTT
CAWSVQNSQPQHF
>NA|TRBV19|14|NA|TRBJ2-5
TGTGCCAGTAGTATCCAACTAGCCCGGGAGACCCAGTACTTC
CASSIQLARETQYF
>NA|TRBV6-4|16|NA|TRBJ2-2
TGTGCCAGCAGTGAACAGTCAACTTTACACACCGGGGAGCTGTTTTTT
CASSEQSTLHTGELFF
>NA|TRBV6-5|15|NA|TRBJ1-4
TGTGCCAGCAGGAGCCGACAGGTCGTACTTGAAAAACTGTTTTTT
CASRSRQVVLEKLFF
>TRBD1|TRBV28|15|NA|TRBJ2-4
TGTGCCAGCAGCGTCCCACAGGGGGCCAAAAACATTCAGTACTTC
CASSVPQGAKNIQYF
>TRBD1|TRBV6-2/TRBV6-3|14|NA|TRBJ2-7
TGTGCCAGCAGCCTCTCGGACAGGTACTACGAGCAGTACTTC
CASSLSDRYYEQYF
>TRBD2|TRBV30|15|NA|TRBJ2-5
TGTGCCTGGAGGCCGGGACTTGGGTGGGGGGGGACCCAGTACTTC
CAWRPGLGWGGTQYF
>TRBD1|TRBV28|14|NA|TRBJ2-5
TGTGCCAGCAGTGTCGGGACAGCCCAAGAGACCCAGTACTTC
CASSVGTAQETQYF
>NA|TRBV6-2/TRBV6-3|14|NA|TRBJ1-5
TGTGCCAGCAGTAATACGGTGAACTATCAGCCCCAGCATTTT
CASSNTVNYQPQHF
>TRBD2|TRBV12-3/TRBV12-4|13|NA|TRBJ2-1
TGTGCCAGCAGGGGGACTAGCGGCAGTGAGCAGTTCTTC
CASRGTSGSEQFF
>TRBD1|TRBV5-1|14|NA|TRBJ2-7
TGCGCCAGCAGCTCGCAGGGGGCTTCCTACGAGCAGTACTTC
CASSSQGASYEQYF
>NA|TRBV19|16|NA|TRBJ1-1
TGTGCCAGTAGTATTTCCATAGGGGCGGTGAACACTGAAGCTTTCTTT
CASSISIGAVNTEAFF
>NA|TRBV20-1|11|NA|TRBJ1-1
TGCAGTGCTCGACTGAGGGCAGAAGCTTTCTTT
CSARLRAEAFF
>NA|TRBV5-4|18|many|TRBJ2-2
TGTGCCAGCAGCATAAAATTAACCCGGACAGTCAAATCCGGGGAGCTGTTTTTT
CASSIKLTRTVKSGELFF
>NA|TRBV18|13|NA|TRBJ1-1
TGTGCCAGCTCACCAGGGGCGGGGACCGAGGCTTTCTTT
CASSPGAGTEAFF
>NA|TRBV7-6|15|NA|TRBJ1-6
TGTGCCAGCAGCTTGGACAGTCCTTATAATTCACCCCTCCACTTT
CASSLDSPYNSPLHF
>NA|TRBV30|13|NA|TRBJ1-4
TGTGCCGCCCCGAGGGCGGGGGATGAAAAACTGTTTTTT
CAAPRAGDEKLFF